These 15 T cell receptor beta chains originate from one sample sequenced in a study of T cell responses to AZD1222 COVID-19 vaccine. The method was immunoSEQ multiplex PCR; TCRdb's version includes in-frame clones alone and lacks a portion of them. The repertoire has about 130,000 clones, about nine tenths of them found once; the top ten carry around 24%. The specimen comprised peripheral blood, sampled on day 0 of AZD1222 vaccination. These receptors came from an adult in good health.

This clone was observed a single time. This sequence joins TRBV28 and TRBJ1-6; D is uncertain. This CDR3 region has 13 residues. Trimming took off 5 bases at V and 0 bases at J, with 2 bases between the two ends. Per the germline V gene, CDR1 is MDHEN and CDR2 is SYDVKM. The CDR3 is CASSPSYNSPLHF. The CDR3 region has the DNA TGTGCCAGCAGTCCCTCCTATAATTCACCCCTCCACTTT.

This chain connects TRBV5-6 to TRBJ1-2; D is undetermined. V lost 0 bases, J lost 5 bases, and 14 bases lay in between. The germline CDR1 and CDR2 sequences are SGHDT and YYEEEE. The CDR3 is made up of 15 amino acids. CDR3 amino acids: CASSLVQGNHYGYTF. The CDR3 nucleotides read TGTGCCAGCAGCTTGGTTCAAGGGAACCATTATGGCTACACCTTC. The complete variable domain, with remaining parts taken from reference TRBV5-6 and TRBJ1-2, reads DAGVTQSPTHLIKTRGQQVTLRCSPKSGHDTVSWYQQALGQGPQFIFQYYEEEERQRGNFPDRFSGHQFPNYSSELNVNALLLGDSALYLCASSLVQGNHYGYTFGSGTRLTVV.

The chain uses TRBV2 and TRBJ1-1; D may be TRBD1 (5 bases). The CDR3 is 14 amino acids. V was clipped by 4 bases and J by 5 bases, with 14 bases between them. CDR1 is SNHLY, CDR2 FYNNEI, per germline. The CDR3 DNA sequence: TGTGCCAGCAGTGTCTCCTATGGGGGGACTGAAGCTTTCTTT. Its protein is CASSVSYGGTEAFF.

This chain connects TRBV29-1 to TRBJ1-1; no firm D call. This CDR3 spans 11 amino acids. Germline CDR1 reads SQVTM; CDR2 reads ANQGSEA. V was cut by 4 bases and J by 4 bases, with 7 bases left in between. CDR3 DNA: TGCAGCGTTGTCCGAGTCACTGAAGCTTTCTTT. Residues: CSVVRVTEAFF.

This clone was counted once. The chain is built from TRBV6-2 or TRBV6-3 and TRBJ1-2, with D perhaps TRBD1 (6 bases). The V gene lost 6 bases and the J gene lost 7 bases, with 9 bases spanning the gap. The germline gives CDR1 MNHEY, CDR2 SVGEGT. This CDR3 is built from 11 residues. The CDR3 DNA sequence: TGTGCCAGCAGCAGGGGATTTGGCTACACCTTC. It specifies CASSRGFGYTF.

The chain recombines TRBV30 with TRBJ1-5; TRBD1 aligns across 9 bases. CDR1 GTSNPN and CDR2 SVGIG come from the germline V gene (reference sequence). Trimming at V came to 0 bases and at J to 1 base, leaving 4 bases not matched to a gene. The CDR3 is 16 amino acids. The CDR3 nucleotides are TGTGCCTGGAGTGTACCCGGGACAGGGAGCAATCAGCCCCAGCATTTT. This translates into CAWSVPGTGSNQPQHF.

The chain has TRBV6-5 and TRBJ1-1; D uncertain. CDR3 length equals 12 residues. V lost 5 bases to trimming and J lost 6 bases, with 10 bases between them. Germline lookup yields CDR1 MNHEY and CDR2 SVGAGI. The CDR3 spells CASSTRTAEAFF. In nucleotides, the CDR3 is TGTGCCAGCAGTACGAGGACCGCTGAAGCTTTCTTT.

This sequence joins TRBV2 and TRBJ2-7, with D unresolved. The CDR3 has 17 residues. Germline CDR1 reads SNHLY; CDR2 reads FYNNEI. Deletions cut 0 bases from V and 3 bases from J, with 18 bases between. CDR3 nucleotide sequence: TGTGCCAGCAGTGAAGCCGAAGGTGGTGGTAGAAGCTACGAGCAGTACTTC. It specifies CASSEAEGGGRSYEQYF.

On this clone: Other DNA sequences in this sample translate to the same CDR3. The chain carries TRBV5-1 and TRBJ2-3; D tentatively reads TRBD1 or TRBD2 (5 bases each). There are 13 residues in the CDR3. Looked up from germline, CDR1 is SGHRS and CDR2 is YFSETQ. The ends were cut back, 2 bases at V and 5 bases at J, with 9 bases in the middle. In DNA form, the CDR3 reads TGCGCCAGCAGCTTTTGGGGGAGAGATACGCAGTATTTT. Protein product: CASSFWGRDTQYF.

Here the CDR3 reads CASRWQESTDTQYF. The CDR3 nucleotides are TGTGCCAGCAGATGGCAGGAAAGCACAGATACGCAGTATTTT. This chain connects TRBV28 to TRBJ2-3; no clear D gene. CDR1 and CDR2 (germline): MDHEN, SYDVKM. The ends were cut back, 6 bases at V and 0 bases at J, with 10 bases in the middle. The CDR3 is 14 amino acids.

The chain recombines TRBV9 with TRBJ1-2; tentatively, D is TRBD1 (6 bases). The length of the CDR3 is 13 residues. Germline assignment: CDR1 SGDLS and CDR2 YYNGEE. V lost 4 bases to trimming and J lost 8 bases, with 15 bases between them. The CDR3 nucleotides are TGTGCCAGCAGCTCAGGGGACGGGGGAGGCTACACCTTC. Translating gives CASSSGDGGGYTF. Full variable domain (rest looked up from reference TRBV9 and TRBJ1-2): DSGVTQTPKHLITATGQRVTLRCSPRSGDLSVYWYQQSLDQGLQFLIQYYNGEERAKGNILERFSAQQFPDLHSELNLSSLELGDSALYFCASSSGDGGGYTFGSGTRLTVV.

This sequence joins TRBV28 and TRBJ2-2, with D unresolved. This CDR3 comprises 18 residues. In germline, CDR1 is MDHEN, CDR2 SYDVKM. Trimming left V 3 bases short and J 1 base short, with 18 bases between. CDR3 loop: CASSLPAFVSLNTGELFF. CDR3 coding DNA: TGTGCCAGCAGTTTGCCAGCCTTTGTGTCATTGAACACCGGGGAGCTGTTTTTT.

The chain couples TRBV4-3 to TRBJ1-6; D is uncertain. This CDR3 spans 15 amino acids. Germline lookup yields CDR1 LGHNA and CDR2 YSLEER. The V gene lost 0 bases and the J gene lost 7 bases, with 10 bases spanning the gap. The chain's CDR3 is CASSQDRQDNSPLHF. For the CDR3, the DNA is TGCGCCAGCAGCCAAGATAGGCAGGACAATTCACCCCTCCACTTT.

The rearrangement links TRBV9 to TRBJ2-1, with 8 bases that match TRBD2. The CDR3 loop spans 15 amino acids. Germline V lookup: CDR1 SGDLS, CDR2 YYNGEE. V trimming: 5 bases; J trimming: 0 bases; junction bases outside the gene matches: 4. The CDR3 reads CASSSGAFSYNEQFF. The CDR3 DNA reads as TGTGCCAGCAGTAGCGGGGCTTTCTCCTACAATGAGCAGTTCTTC.

This chain links TRBV18 with TRBJ2-1, with D perhaps matching TRBD1 or TRBD2 (5 bases each). The CDR3 extends over 15 amino acids. The V gene lost 1 base and the J gene lost 1 base, with 8 bases spanning the gap. The germline gives CDR1 KGHSH, CDR2 LQKENI. CDR3 region: CASSPRDVSYNEQFF. The DNA for the CDR3 is TGTGCCAGCTCACCACGGGACGTATCCTACAATGAGCAGTTCTTC.